The 13 T cell receptor beta chains below were found in one sample sequenced in a study of blood T cell repertoires in COVID-19. TCRdb's copy holds only in-frame clones and misses some; the assay was immunoSEQ multiplex PCR. This table has 250,000 or so clones, approximately 89% appearing once. Sequenced material: PBMCs or T cells enriched from blood (not recorded which). The receptors stem from a man between 35 and 55 years old who had been exposed to COVID-19.

The chain employs TRBV24-1 and TRBJ1-2; D unresolved. The CDR3 is made up of 13 amino acids. Deletions cut 3 bases from V and 8 bases from J, with 12 bases between. CDR1 and CDR2 (germline): KGHDR, SFDVKD. The CDR3 here is CATSDRGEDGYTF. The CDR3, as DNA: TGTGCCACCAGTGATCGGGGTGAGGACGGCTACACCTTC.

The V and J genes are TRBV19 and TRBJ2-1, with TRBD2 as a possible D gene (6 bases). The V end was cut by 6 bases, the J end by 8 bases, with 29 bases between. Germline values: CDR1 LNHDA, CDR2 SQIVND (reference sequence). There are 18 residues in the CDR3. Here the CDR3 DNA reads TGTGCCAGTAGCCTGGATGCATCTTGGGGGAGGTCTTCGGATGAGCAGTTCTTC. It translates to CASSLDASWGRSSDEQFF.

The chain uses TRBV15 and TRBJ2-7, with D perhaps matching TRBD2 (6 bases). Trimming removed 0 bases at V and 2 bases at J, with 11 bases between. Germline assignment: CDR1 LNHNV and CDR2 YYDKDF (reference sequence). CDR3 size: 15 residues. The CDR3, as DNA: TGTGCCACCAGCAGAGATCGGGGGAGCACCTACGAGCAGTACTTC. As protein: CATSRDRGSTYEQYF.

This clone came up once. The V gene is TRBV18, the J gene TRBJ1-5; D is unclear. Germline V gene sequence: CDR1 KGHSH, CDR2 LQKENI. CDR3 length: 13 amino acids. Trimming stripped 1 base from V and 7 bases from J, with 8 bases between. The DNA for the CDR3 is TGTGCCAGCTCACCACTATCTTTACAGCCCCAGCATTTT. Translating gives CASSPLSLQPQHF.

This chain connects TRBV5-4 to TRBJ2-3, with 8 nucleotides matching TRBD2. CDR1 and CDR2 (germline): SGHNT, YYREEE (reference sequence). This CDR3 is built from 16 residues. The ends lost 2 bases at V and 2 bases at J; junction bases unmatched: 7. The DNA of the CDR3 is TGTGCCAGCAGCTTTGGTGGCGGGAGGTCCACAGATACGCAGTATTTT. Its translation: CASSFGGGRSTDTQYF.

The chain has TRBV6-1 and TRBJ2-7, with TRBD1 identical over 8 bases. Germline CDR1 is MNHNS and CDR2 is SASEGT. V shed 2 bases, J shed 2 bases, and the junction held 5 bases outside the gene matches. The length of the CDR3 is 15 residues. The CDR3: CASSEIQGATYEQYF. In DNA form, the CDR3 reads TGTGCCAGCAGTGAAATCCAGGGGGCGACCTACGAGCAGTACTTC.

The genes are TRBV7-6 and TRBJ2-5; 11 nucleotides agree with TRBD1. Unmatched junction bases numbered 2, after V lost 4 bases and J lost 4 bases. The CDR3 length is 14 residues. In germline, CDR1 is SGHVS, CDR2 FNYEAQ. CDR3 nucleotide sequence: TGTGCCAGCAGCTGGGGACAGGGGGTAGAGACCCAGTACTTC. Translating gives CASSWGQGVETQYF.

V is TRBV7-8 and J is TRBJ1-5, with D unclear. This CDR3 spans 13 amino acids. Germline CDR1 reads SGHVS; CDR2 reads FQNEAQ. The V end was cut by 5 bases, the J end by 7 bases, with 12 bases between. CDR3 sequence (DNA): TGTGCCAGCAGCCGTACGCGGCGGCAGCCCCAGCATTTT. This codes for CASSRTRRQPQHF.

The chain joins TRBV7-3 to TRBJ1-1; D possibly corresponds to TRBD1 (6 bases). Trimming stripped 1 base from V and 6 bases from J, with 9 bases between. CDR1 and CDR2 (germline): SGHTA, FQGTGA. The CDR3 runs to 13 residues. The CDR3 protein is CASSLNQGSEAFF. CDR3 nucleotides: TGTGCCAGCAGCTTAAACCAGGGGTCTGAAGCTTTCTTT.

The chain uses TRBV28 and TRBJ2-3; TRBD2 aligns across 10 bases. Per germline, CDR1 MDHEN and CDR2 SYDVKM. The CDR3 loop spans 15 amino acids. V lost 6 bases to trimming and J lost 0 bases; unmatched junction nucleotides: 3. The DNA for the CDR3 is TGTGCCAGCAGAGTAGCGGGAGGTAGCACAGATACGCAGTATTTT. Its protein is CASRVAGGSTDTQYF.

CDR3 residues: CASSSLTGFPEAFF. The CDR3 DNA follows: TGTGCCAGCAGTAGCCTGACAGGGTTCCCTGAAGCTTTCTTT. This chain joins TRBV28 and TRBJ1-1; 7 nucleotides line up with TRBD1. V shed 5 bases, J shed 6 bases, and the junction held 9 bases outside the gene matches. Germline loops: CDR1 MDHEN, CDR2 SYDVKM. The CDR3 covers 14 residues.

The J gene is TRBJ2-7, the V gene TRBV7-6, with D possibly being TRBD1 (5 bases). The V gene lost 5 bases and the J gene lost 2 bases, with 16 bases spanning the gap. CDR3 length equals 15 residues. CDR1 is SGHVS and CDR2 is FNYEAQ in the germline V gene. CDR3 bases: TGTGCCAGCAGCCAGACTCAGGGTGGCCCCTACGAGCAGTACTTC. Encoded protein: CASSQTQGGPYEQYF.

The V and J genes are TRBV4-1 and TRBJ2-1; 7 positions match TRBD2. The CDR3 totals 19 residues. Per germline, CDR1 MGHRA and CDR2 YSYEKL. With 1 base clipped from V and 0 bases from J, the junction kept 12 bases outside the gene matches. The CDR3 region is CASSQASAPLADSYNEQFF. In nucleotides, the CDR3 is TGCGCCAGCAGCCAAGCCAGTGCCCCTCTAGCGGACTCCTACAATGAGCAGTTCTTC.